This is a list of T cell receptor beta chains from one sample in a study of cytomegalovirus exposure and HLA in healthy donors. Some clones are missing from TCRdb's copy, which holds only in-frame ones; the method was immunoSEQ multiplex PCR. Found here are over 200,000 clones; the top ten clones hold roughly 0.98%. The sequenced sample consisted of PBMCs. These TCRs come from a woman aged 30 to 39 in good health and CMV-seropositive. Both conserved end residues are trimmed from each CDR3.

ASKRSRQIYNEQF	TRBV2	TRBJ2-1
ASSLQTGATNEKLF	TRBV7-6	TRBJ1-4
ASSAQGGRVTDTQY	TRBV7-2	TRBJ2-3
ASRARGGYNEQF	TRBV10-2	TRBJ2-1
ASSLVGQVAKNIQY	TRBV11-2	TRBJ2-4
ASSEGGGEGTDTQY	TRBV6-1	TRBJ2-3
AISPGQGRLYEQY	TRBV10-3	TRBJ2-7
ASSLESTEAF	TRBV5-1	TRBJ1-1
ASSLGALTGELF	TRBV7-7	TRBJ2-2
ASSDSGTQSYEQY	TRBV6-5	TRBJ2-7
ASSLYGQGLETQY	TRBV7-2	TRBJ2-5
ASSSIGSKTQY	TRBV11-2	TRBJ2-5
ASSEWPSGAQH	TRBV6-1	TRBJ1-5
ASSRGSSYNEQF	TRBV5-1	TRBJ2-1
ASSTGTIHEQY	TRBV6-5	TRBJ2-7
ASARGGGSGANVLT	TRBV19	TRBJ2-6
ASSSSGGGYNEQF	TRBV5-1	TRBJ2-1
ASSYGQSYEQY	TRBV7-7	TRBJ2-7
ASSLRPNQFWSANEKLF	TRBV11-2	TRBJ1-4
ASSVGTRLLKTEAF	TRBV19	TRBJ1-1
ASSSGRDYGYT	TRBV10-2	TRBJ1-2
ASSSNRVGQPQH	TRBV7-9	TRBJ1-5
ASRSGSGELF	TRBV7-9	TRBJ2-2
ASSLGPTGQGAFWTEAF	TRBV5-1	TRBJ1-1
ASSLKWTDRGYGYT	TRBV27	TRBJ1-2
ASSDGTNTEAF	TRBV18	TRBJ1-1
ASIRDRGLGYEQY	TRBV5-8	TRBJ2-7
ASSETRPGSGNTIY	TRBV28	TRBJ1-3
ASSIQTGTYYGYT	TRBV4-1	TRBJ1-2
ASSVGDRTDTQY	TRBV28	TRBJ2-3
AWSLTPRSGRVDTQY	TRBV30	TRBJ2-3
ASSIPSTGYQPQH	TRBV19	TRBJ1-5
ATSRGAAPSRGEETQY	TRBV15	TRBJ2-5
ASSLAGRWEDTQY	TRBV5-5	TRBJ2-3
ASSRGHVVGQY	TRBV7-9	TRBJ2-7
ASSPPDRDYT	TRBV28	TRBJ1-2